One sample yielded the 25 T cell receptor beta chains listed below, sequenced in a study of CD8 T cells in ankylosing spondylitis. TCRdb passed the 5' RACE reads through MiXCR, listing each CDR3 protein once. The sample has 130,000 or so distinct CDR3 sequences; more than 6.5% are singletons. The sample consisted of blood, either unsorted or a sorted T cell fraction (not recorded which). These receptors all stem from a male donor with ankylosing spondylitis or in good health (not recorded which).

In this sample, this clonotype turned up a few times. The chain joins TRBV7-3 to TRBJ2-7; D uncertain. The CDR3 length is 14 residues. CDR1 is SGHTA and CDR2 is FQGTGA in the germline V gene. Trimming shortened V by 1 base and J by 0 bases, and 7 bases separated the two germline ends. CDR3 coding DNA: TGTGCCAGCAGCTTAATGCGGAGCTCCTACGAGCAGTACTTC. Protein sequence: CASSLMRSSYEQYF.

This clonotype was counted ten times or more. The CDR3 region has the DNA TGTGCCAGCAGTCCCTCGGGGACAGGGGGCGAAGGCAATCAGCCCCAGCATTTT. This encodes CASSPSGTGGEGNQPQHF. The V gene is TRBV12-3 or TRBV12-4, the J gene TRBJ1-5; 12 nucleotides match TRBD1. V lost 5 bases to trimming and J lost 2 bases; unmatched junction nucleotides: 10. The CDR3 runs to 18 residues.

The sample holds many counts of this clonotype. The gene calls are TRBV20-1 and TRBJ1-6, with D unresolved. The CDR3 spans 14 residues. Germline CDR1 reads DFQATT; CDR2 reads SNEGSKA (reference sequence). V was shortened by 3 bases and J by 5 bases, with 11 bases between the two germline ends. This CDR3 is CSASLGINNSPLHF. In DNA form, the CDR3 reads TGCAGTGCTAGTCTCGGGATTAATAATTCACCCCTCCACTTT.

In its sample, this clonotype was seen a few times. The rearrangement uses TRBV7-3 and TRBJ2-1; TRBD2 aligns across 15 bases. Germline loops: CDR1 SGHTA, CDR2 FQGTGA. V dropped 4 bases and J dropped 8; count of bases not matched to a gene: 6. This CDR3 comprises 16 residues. CDR3 loop: CASSSGLAGGMDEQFF. CDR3 bases: TGTGCCAGCAGCTCAGGACTAGCGGGAGGGATGGATGAGCAGTTCTTC.

This clonotype came up many times. The DNA for the CDR3 is TGCAGCGTTGGTCAGCGGGGGTCCTACGAGCAGTACTTC. Its protein is CSVGQRGSYEQYF. This chain uses TRBV29-1 with TRBJ2-7; 8 positions agree with TRBD2. Trimming at V came to 4 bases and at J to 1 base, leaving 3 bases not matched to a gene. Per the germline V gene, CDR1 is SQVTM and CDR2 is ANQGSEA. The CDR3 covers 13 residues.

The chain links TRBV5-5 to TRBJ2-2; a possible D gene is TRBD1 (6 bases). Per germline, CDR1 SGHKS and CDR2 YYEKEE (reference sequence). With 3 bases removed from V and 1 base from J, the gap between germline ends came to 10 bases. This CDR3 has 15 amino acids. The CDR3 loop is CASSWTGQNTGELFF. DNA for the CDR3: TGTGCCAGCAGCTGGACGGGACAGAACACCGGGGAGCTGTTTTTT.

This clonotype was observed many times. The rearrangement uses TRBV5-1 and TRBJ2-3, with D uncertain. Trimming pared 2 bases from V and 5 bases from J, leaving 6 bases between. The CDR3 totals 12 residues. The germline CDR1 and CDR2 sequences are SGHRS and YFSETQ. CDR3 DNA sequence: TGCGCCAGCAGCTTAGAGGAAGATACGCAGTATTTT. Protein: CASSLEEDTQYF.

In this sample, this clonotype turned up many times. CDR3 sequence: CASSLPEGDNQPQHF. The CDR3 DNA reads as TGTGCCAGCAGTCTTCCAGAGGGTGACAATCAGCCCCAGCATTTT. The rearrangement joins TRBV28 to TRBJ1-5; D unclear. The CDR3 extends over 15 amino acids. Germline loops: CDR1 MDHEN, CDR2 SYDVKM. Trimming took off 5 bases at V and 3 bases at J, with 14 bases between the two ends.

This clonotype was observed many times. The chain recombines TRBV11-3 with TRBJ2-1, with 9 bases lining up with TRBD2. The CDR3 spans 14 residues. Trimming at V came to 1 base and at J to 8 bases, leaving 3 bases not matched to a gene. CDR1 is SGHNT and CDR2 is YENEEA in the germline V gene. CDR3 in DNA: TGTGCCAGCAGCTTAGTTGGGACTAGCCATGAGCAGTTCTTC. This encodes CASSLVGTSHEQFF.

This clonotype was recorded at least ten times. The chain uses TRBV18 and TRBJ2-2, with no clear D. The V end was cut by 6 bases, the J end by 2 bases, with 7 bases between. From germline, CDR1 is KGHSH and CDR2 LQKENI. This CDR3 is built from 13 residues. In DNA form, the CDR3 reads TGTGCCAGCTCTCTCGATAACACCGGGGAGCTGTTTTTT. Amino acids: CASSLDNTGELFF.

The sample holds many counts of this clonotype. This rearrangement joins TRBV7-9 to TRBJ2-7; 8 bases agree with TRBD1. This CDR3 contains 15 residues. The V gene's germline CDR1 is SEHNR and CDR2 FQNEAQ (reference sequence). V lost 5 bases to trimming and J lost 2 bases; unmatched junction nucleotides: 8. Here the CDR3 DNA reads TGTGCCAGCAGCCCCCGGGACAGGACAGCCTACGAGCAGTACTTC. It encodes CASSPRDRTAYEQYF.

This clonotype was recorded many times. This chain joins TRBV5-1 and TRBJ1-2, with no clear D. Trimming took 1 base from V and 2 from J, leaving 12 bases between them. The CDR3 totals 15 residues. The germline V gene encodes CDR1 SGHRS and CDR2 YFSETQ. This chain's CDR3 is CASSLSPGSNYGYTF. As DNA, the CDR3 is TGCGCCAGCAGCTTGAGTCCCGGGTCGAACTATGGCTACACCTTC.

This clonotype has more than one count but fewer than ten. This chain joins TRBV19 and TRBJ2-1; TRBD1 matches 7 bases. Per the germline V gene, CDR1 is LNHDA and CDR2 is SQIVND (reference sequence). Trimming cost V 4 bases and J 8 bases; bases outside gene matches: 14. The CDR3 runs to 16 residues. The CDR3 protein is CASSKTGTTSGYEQFF. The DNA for the CDR3 is TGTGCCAGTAGTAAGACAGGGACAACCTCCGGGTATGAGCAGTTCTTC.

This clonotype was recorded at least ten times. The chain combines TRBV12-3 or TRBV12-4 with TRBJ2-6; D is unclear. This CDR3 spans 17 amino acids. The V gene lost 6 bases and the J gene lost 1 base, with 16 bases spanning the gap. The CDR3 DNA sequence: TGTGCCAGCAGCTCAAGGACGATACTGTCTGGGGCCAACGTCCTGACTTTC. This encodes CASSSRTILSGANVLTF.

In this sample, this clonotype turned up many times. The chain joins TRBV11-1 to TRBJ1-5; 7 positions agree with TRBD1. From germline, CDR1 is SGHAT and CDR2 FQDESV (reference sequence). The V gene end was trimmed by 5 bases and the J gene end by 5 bases; junction bases not matched to a gene: 6. The CDR3 has 14 residues. CDR3 DNA sequence: TGTGCCAGCAGCCGGGACAGAGGGGATCAGCCCCAGCATTTT. Its translation is CASSRDRGDQPQHF.

The V call is TRBV15, the J call TRBJ1-1; perhaps TRBD1 as D (5 bases). Germline lookup yields CDR1 LNHNV and CDR2 YYDKDF (reference sequence). The V end lost 2 bases, the J end lost 8 bases, and 9 bases lay between the germline ends. The CDR3 is 12 amino acids. This CDR3 is CATSRYTGEAFF. CDR3 sequence (DNA): TGTGCCACCAGCAGATACACAGGAGAAGCTTTCTTT.

This clonotype has at least ten counts. The V and J genes are TRBV12-3 or TRBV12-4 and TRBJ2-5; TRBD2 is a possible D gene (5 bases). The CDR3 is 14 amino acids. V lost 2 bases to trimming and J lost 1 base, with 8 bases between them. The CDR3 reads CASSLYAGQETQYF. DNA of the CDR3: TGTGCCAGCAGTTTATACGCGGGCCAAGAGACCCAGTACTTC.

This clonotype was observed a handful of times. Given a much more abundant clone one base away, this may be a read error. This chain uses TRBV7-2 with TRBJ2-7; the D is unclear. The CDR3 totals 16 residues. Germline V gene sequence: CDR1 SGHTA, CDR2 FQGNSA. The CDR3 loop reads CASSLVSQLIPYERYF. The CDR3 DNA follows: TGTGCCAGCAGCTTAGTGTCACAGCTGATCCCCTACGAGCGGTACTTC.

This clonotype has a count of ten or more. The V call is TRBV6-4, the J call TRBJ2-3, with D possibly matching TRBD1 (6 bases). This CDR3 has 13 residues. V was shortened by 4 bases and J by 4 bases, with 9 bases between the two germline ends. Germline loops: CDR1 MRHNA, CDR2 SNTAGT. The DNA of the CDR3 is TGTGCCAGCAGTGTGGGGGCCTCAGATACGCAGTATTTT. It yields the protein CASSVGASDTQYF.

This clonotype was detected many times. V gene TRBV25-1 combines with J gene TRBJ2-1; D gene ambiguous. CDR3 length: 11 residues. Germline CDR1 and CDR2: MGHDK and SYGVNS. The V and J ends lost 8 bases and 4 bases respectively, with 6 bases between them. CDR3 region: CASAQYNEQFF. Written as DNA, the CDR3 is TGTGCCAGCGCACAATACAATGAGCAGTTCTTC.

The table lists this clonotype with many counts. The chain is built from TRBV7-6 and TRBJ1-5; D unclear. Germline V gene data show CDR1 as SGHVS and CDR2 as FNYEAQ. V gave up 5 bases and J gave up 2 bases, with 7 bases separating them. The CDR3 covers 13 residues. The CDR3 nucleotides are TGTGCCAGCAGCCGCGGGGGCAATCAGCCCCAGCATTTT. It specifies CASSRGGNQPQHF. The full variable domain, with the rest looked up from reference TRBV7-6 and TRBJ1-5, is GAGVSQSPRYKVTKRGQDVALRCDPISGHVSLYWYRQALGQGPEFLTYFNYEAQQDKSGLPNDRFSAERPEGSISTLTIQRTEQRDSAMYRCASSRGGNQPQHFGDGTRLSIL.

This clonotype has ten or more counts. This chain joins TRBV29-1 and TRBJ2-1; 7 bases fit TRBD2. Germline assignment: CDR1 SQVTM and CDR2 ANQGSEA. With 3 bases clipped from V and 0 bases from J, the junction kept 5 bases outside the gene matches. The CDR3 length is 15 residues. The CDR3 DNA follows: TGCAGCGTTGAGGGGGGGAAGAGCTCCTACAATGAGCAGTTCTTC. It translates to CSVEGGKSSYNEQFF.

This clonotype ranks as medium-sized. The chain combines TRBV5-1 with TRBJ2-4; 7 positions match TRBD2. There are 14 residues in the CDR3. CDR1 SGHRS and CDR2 YFSETQ come from the germline V gene. V lost 4 bases and J lost 7; bases outside the gene matches: 8. The DNA of the CDR3 is TGCGCCAGCAGCCCAAGACTAGCTGATAACATTCAGTACTTC. This translates into CASSPRLADNIQYF.

This clonotype occurred many times. The chain is built from TRBV5-1 and TRBJ2-6; D is possibly TRBD2 (6 bases). This CDR3 region has 16 residues. Germline V CDR1 and CDR2: SGHRS, YFSETQ. V lost 5 bases and J 0 bases, leaving 12 bases between the germline ends. DNA for the CDR3: TGCGCCAGCAGTAGGGACTCCCGCTCTGGGGCCAACGTCCTGACTTTC. Translating it yields CASSRDSRSGANVLTF.

This clonotype was recorded many times. This chain joins TRBV20-1 and TRBJ2-3; 9 bases fit TRBD2. Germline trimming cut 0 bases from V and 0 bases from J; bases unmatched to any gene: 7. The CDR3 is 17 residues long. From germline, CDR1 is DFQATT and CDR2 SNEGSKA (reference sequence). CDR3 nucleotide sequence: TGCAGTGCTAGAGATCCCGCTACTAGCGGGAGCACAGATACGCAGTATTTT. This codes for CSARDPATSGSTDTQYF.